This TCR beta chain was captured by sequencing in a study of post-analysis software for immune sequencing data. This clonotype was observed a few times. The antigen is undetermined. The CDR3 runs 15 residues. Germline V CDR1 and CDR2: SGHVS, FNYEAQ. Trimming left V 0 bases short and J 2 bases short, with 11 bases between. Findings of the study overall: Clustering by F measure revealed strong co-clustering among samples prepared together in one batch. Those with multiple sclerosis, the patient group, showed significantly lower normalized Chao1 diversity than controls. A few TRBV segments appeared more often in patients than in controls, and TRBV5-6, TRBV5-1 and TRBV20-1 were among these.

Included in the TCR beta cDNA libraries were unique molecular identifiers. TCRdb fed the PCR reads into MiXCR, producing one record per CDR3 protein. The table includes roughly 570,000 distinct CDR3 sequences, around 34% detected once. V gene TRBV7-6 combines with J gene TRBJ2-7, with D tentatively TRBD1 (6 bases). This TCR was recovered from a girl aged 2-17 years with multiple sclerosis. Source material: blood. The DNA for the CDR3 is TGTGCCAGCAGCTTAGCCAGTCAGGGGCCCTACGAGCAGTACTTC. Its translation: CASSLASQGPYEQYF.